This is a list of T cell receptor beta chains from one sample in a study of CXCR3-negative and CXCR3-positive naive CD8 T cells. TCRdb processed the 5' RACE reads again and assigns one entry to each CDR3 protein, with no DNA. The sample spans about 120,000 distinct CDR3 sequences; the ten largest clones claim about 0.48%. Sequenced sample: naive CXCR3- CD8+ T cells from blood. The receptors were gathered from a human donor in good health. Some clones in this sample may be carry-over from other donors' samples. The CDR3 runs from the conserved cysteine through the conserved F or W.

v_gene	j_gene	CDR3aa
TRBV5-6	TRBJ2-5	CASSTGLGFGETQYF
TRBV23-1	TRBJ2-7	CASSQSGTAAYEQYF
TRBV7-6	TRBJ1-1	CASSLVDTNTEAFF
TRBV28	TRBJ2-7	CATSDSALYEQYF
TRBV7-9	TRBJ2-1	CASTTGLAGPSSYNEQFF
TRBV6-2/TRBV6-3	TRBJ2-7	CASTKQGYSYEQYF
TRBV12-3/TRBV12-4	TRBJ2-7	CASTTSAGVYEQYF
TRBV7-9	TRBJ2-5	CASSETVQETQYF
TRBV28	TRBJ1-5	CASSFWANQPQHF
TRBV12-3/TRBV12-4	TRBJ2-4	CASSKTSMSAKNIQYF
TRBV12-3/TRBV12-4	TRBJ2-5	CASSLVHQGGIQYF
TRBV5-1	TRBJ2-2	CASSWTGTGELFF
TRBV2	TRBJ2-7	CASSEMRGDPYEQYF
TRBV6-2/TRBV6-3	TRBJ2-5	CASRTPYLETQYF
TRBV28	TRBJ2-7	CASSHPRDSGYEQYF
TRBV29-1	TRBJ2-3	CSAPKATDTQYF
TRBV20-1	TRBJ2-7	CSAVPTIEQYF
TRBV28	TRBJ2-3	CASRFGGDTQYF
TRBV27	TRBJ2-2	CASTRRWGEITGELFF
TRBV7-8	TRBJ2-7	CASSPGRSYEQYF
TRBV7-9	TRBJ2-7	CASRPTGVGEQYF
TRBV20-1	TRBJ2-7	CSARVGGSSEQYF
TRBV7-9	TRBJ2-5	CASSSTGGAEETQYF
TRBV6-2/TRBV6-3	TRBJ2-5	CASSYVGETQYF
TRBV29-1	TRBJ1-4	CSVGAQGATNEKLFF
TRBV20-1	TRBJ2-1	CSARDQMGPYNEQFF
TRBV12-3/TRBV12-4	TRBJ2-1	CASVELTAGHEQFF
TRBV7-9	TRBJ2-7	CASSPETGHEQYF
TRBV7-9	TRBJ2-4	CASSLGPQNIQYF
TRBV7-2	TRBJ2-1	CASSLGPGLRNEQFF
TRBV29-1	TRBJ2-1	CSGQTGGDYEQFF
TRBV6-1	TRBJ2-7	CASSPPGGWEQYF
TRBV7-9	TRBJ2-5	CASSALPLSASGQETQYF
TRBV18	TRBJ1-1	CASSQQTGEVFEAFF
TRBV27	TRBJ2-3	CASSMIAGGLDTQYF
TRBV7-3	TRBJ2-1	CASSLGLAAVNEQFF
TRBV4-1	TRBJ1-5	CASSQDRLDYSNQPQHF
TRBV29-1	TRBJ2-7	CSVKLAGGSYEQYF
TRBV5-1	TRBJ2-1	CASRAGTGGLNEQFF
TRBV12-3/TRBV12-4	TRBJ2-3	CASSLDSPTDTQYF